This T cell receptor (beta chain) comes out of a study of cytomegalovirus exposure and HLA in healthy donors. A note on this clone: Its antigen is as yet unknown.

Trimming at V came to 5 bases and at J to 6 bases, leaving 17 bases not matched to a gene. The CDR3 totals 18 residues. Per the germline V gene, CDR1 is SGHTA and CDR2 is FQGNSA. Study-wide results and caveats: Later analysis reportedly placed an Asian-associated ancestry cluster below the approximately 680-donor mean in N-insertions.

60 Vbeta and 13 Jbeta primers were used in PCR. The repertoire was sequenced with immunoSEQ multiplex PCR; TCRdb's copy has only in-frame clones and lacks some. The sample contains roughly 150,000 clones, over 75% of which appear only once. The sample consisted of PBMCs. The source of this sequence is a woman aged 25 to 45 in good health and CMV-seronegative. The J gene is TRBJ2-1, the V gene TRBV7-2, with 9 bases that match TRBD1. CDR3 in amino acids: CASSTGEWGTGKINEQFF. The CDR3 DNA reads as TGTGCCAGCAGCACGGGAGAGTGGGGGACAGGGAAAATCAATGAGCAGTTCTTC.